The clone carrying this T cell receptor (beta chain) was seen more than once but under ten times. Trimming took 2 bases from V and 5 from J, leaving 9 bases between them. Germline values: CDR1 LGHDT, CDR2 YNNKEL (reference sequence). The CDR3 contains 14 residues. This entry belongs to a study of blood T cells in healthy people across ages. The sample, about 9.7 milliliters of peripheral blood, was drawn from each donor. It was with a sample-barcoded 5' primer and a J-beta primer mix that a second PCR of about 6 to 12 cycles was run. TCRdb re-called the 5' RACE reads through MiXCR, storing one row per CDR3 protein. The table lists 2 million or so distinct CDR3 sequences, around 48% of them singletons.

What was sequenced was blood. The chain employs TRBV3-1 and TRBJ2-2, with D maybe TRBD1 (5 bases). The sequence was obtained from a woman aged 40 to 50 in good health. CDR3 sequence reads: CASSQRTPTGELFF. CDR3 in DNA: TGTGCCAGCAGCCAACGGACACCAACCGGGGAGCTGTTTTTT.